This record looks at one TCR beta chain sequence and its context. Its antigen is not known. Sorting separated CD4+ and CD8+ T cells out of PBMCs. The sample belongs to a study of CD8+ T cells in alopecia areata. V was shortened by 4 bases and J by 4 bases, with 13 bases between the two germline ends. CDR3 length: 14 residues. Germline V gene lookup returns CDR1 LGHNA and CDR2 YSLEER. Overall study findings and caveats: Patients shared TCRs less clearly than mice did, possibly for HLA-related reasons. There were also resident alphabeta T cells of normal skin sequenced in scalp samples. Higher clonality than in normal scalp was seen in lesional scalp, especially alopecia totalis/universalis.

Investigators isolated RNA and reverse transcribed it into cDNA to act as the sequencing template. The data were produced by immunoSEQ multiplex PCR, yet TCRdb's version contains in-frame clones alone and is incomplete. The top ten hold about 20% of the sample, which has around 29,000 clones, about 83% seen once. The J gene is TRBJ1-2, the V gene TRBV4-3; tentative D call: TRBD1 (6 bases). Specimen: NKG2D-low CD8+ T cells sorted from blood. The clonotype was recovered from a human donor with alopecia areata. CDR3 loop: CASSPYREAYGYTF. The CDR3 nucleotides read TGCGCCAGCAGCCCATACAGGGAGGCCTATGGCTACACCTTC.